These 28 T cell receptor beta chains were all obtained from the same sample, sequenced in a study of cytomegalovirus exposure and HLA in healthy donors (dated by TCRdb to 2015 to 2018). Library method: the immunoSEQ multiplex PCR assay. For the multiplex PCR, a mixture combining 60 forward primers for TCR Vbeta segments and 13 reverse primers for TCR Jbeta segments was used. Drawn from immuneACCESS, this table holds only the in-frame rearrangements with V and J called that TCRdb kept. Clones are partly lost; checked studies trace under half to an unresolved V gene and leave the rest unexplained. The sample table shows 190,000 or so clones, and around three quarters are seen once. The top ten clones comprise under 0.75% of the sample. The sample comprised PBMCs. These receptors all come from a boy aged 5 to 17 in good health and CMV-seronegative.

This clone was detected a few times. The V and J genes are TRBV29-1 and TRBJ2-2, with 8 bases lining up with TRBD1. The CDR3 consists of 15 residues. J was trimmed by 3 bases and V by 7 bases; bases with no gene match: 10. Germline V gene data show CDR1 as SQVTM and CDR2 as ANQGSEA. Written as DNA, the CDR3 is TGCAGCGCCCCCGGAGCAGGGGGCGACACCGGGGAGCTGTTTTTT. Encoded protein: CSAPGAGGDTGELFF.

The count of this clone is one. This rearrangement joins TRBV6-5 to TRBJ2-7, with D perhaps TRBD1 (6 bases). The V end was cut by 9 bases, the J end by 0 bases, with 12 bases between. From germline, CDR1 is MNHEY and CDR2 SVGAGI. CDR3 size: 13 residues. The chain's CDR3 is CARSRTASYEQYF. DNA of the CDR3: TGTGCCAGGTCCCGGACAGCCTCCTACGAGCAGTACTTC.

The chain is built from TRBV7-9 and TRBJ1-1; D is possibly TRBD1 (6 bases). The CDR3 is 13 residues long. Looked up from germline, CDR1 is SEHNR and CDR2 is FQNEAQ (reference sequence). V lost 1 base, J lost 3 bases, and 6 bases lay in between. In DNA, the CDR3 is TGTGCCAGCAGCTTAGAGGGGGACACTGAAGCTTTCTTT. This sequence encodes CASSLEGDTEAFF.

The chain joins TRBV30 to TRBJ2-7, with 7 bases that match TRBD1. Germline trimming cut 3 bases from V and 2 bases from J; bases unmatched to any gene: 10. Germline V gene lookup returns CDR1 GTSNPN and CDR2 SVGIG (reference sequence). The CDR3 is made up of 15 amino acids. CDR3 sequence reads: CAWSEGGWGTYEQYF. DNA for the CDR3: TGTGCCTGGAGCGAAGGGGGCTGGGGGACCTACGAGCAGTACTTC.

The rearrangement links TRBV9 to TRBJ2-2, with D possibly being TRBD1 (6 bases). Between the trimmed V and J ends, which lost 3 bases and 0 bases, there was a span of 9 bases. The CDR3 has 15 amino acids. CDR1 SGDLS and CDR2 YYNGEE come from the germline V gene. Written as DNA, the CDR3 is TGTGCCAGCAGCGACCGACAGGCGAACACCGGGGAGCTGTTTTTT. The encoded protein is CASSDRQANTGELFF.

The CDR3 nucleotides are TGTGCCAGCAGCCAAGAATCCCTAGCGGGAGGTTTTGCGTACTTC. Translation gives CASSQESLAGGFAYF. The rearrangement uses TRBV4-2 and TRBJ2-7; 11 bases are shared with TRBD2. CDR3 length: 15 residues. The trim removed 0 bases at V and 12 bases at J, leaving 10 bases unmatched. Germline V gene sequence: CDR1 LGHNA, CDR2 YNFKEQ.

The chain employs TRBV19 and TRBJ1-2, with 7 nucleotides matching TRBD1. There are 11 residues in the CDR3. Per germline, CDR1 LNHDA and CDR2 SQIVND (reference sequence). Unmatched junction bases numbered 3, after V lost 6 bases and J lost 8 bases. The CDR3, as DNA: TGTGCCAGTAGGAGACAGGGAGGCTACACCTTC. It yields the protein CASRRQGGYTF.

This clone was seen more than once but under ten times. This chain uses TRBV5-1 with TRBJ1-2; 7 nucleotides match TRBD1. J gave up 6 bases and V 0 bases, and 2 bases lay outside the gene matches. The CDR3 extends over 13 amino acids. Germline V gene lookup returns CDR1 SGHRS and CDR2 YFSETQ. The CDR3 bases are TGCGCCAGCAGCTTGGGACAGGGCAATGGCTACACCTTC. Protein product: CASSLGQGNGYTF.

The chain links TRBV6-5 to TRBJ2-7, with a tentative D call TRBD1 (5 bases). The CDR3 has 13 amino acids. The V end lost 5 bases, the J end lost 5 bases, and 13 bases lay between the germline ends. Germline-derived CDR1 and CDR2 are MNHEY and SVGAGI. Here the CDR3 DNA reads TGTGCCAGCAGTCCCGGACACGGCCACGAGCAGTACTTC. Its translation is CASSPGHGHEQYF.

V gene TRBV28 combines with J gene TRBJ1-2, with TRBD1 identical over 8 bases. The CDR3 contains 14 residues. Losses at the gene ends were 5 bases for V and 4 bases for J; bases not matched to a gene: 6. Per the germline V gene, CDR1 is MDHEN and CDR2 is SYDVKM. DNA for the CDR3: TGTGCCAGCAGTCTTTTGGACAGGGCCTATGGCTACACCTTC. Translation: CASSLLDRAYGYTF.

The chain combines TRBV9 with TRBJ2-2, with 12 bases aligning to TRBD2. The CDR3 loop spans 16 amino acids. Per the germline V gene, CDR1 is SGDLS and CDR2 is YYNGEE. The trim removed 4 bases at V and 4 bases at J, leaving 5 bases unmatched. For the CDR3, the DNA is TGTGCCAGCAGCAGACTAGCGGGGGCTTCCACCGGGGAGCTGTTTTTT. It translates to CASSRLAGASTGELFF. Combining the CDR3 with reference TRBV9 and TRBJ2-2 gives the whole variable domain DSGVTQTPKHLITATGQRVTLRCSPRSGDLSVYWYQQSLDQGLQFLIQYYNGEERAKGNILERFSAQQFPDLHSELNLSSLELGDSALYFCASSRLAGASTGELFFGEGSRLTVL.

This clone occurred once. V gene TRBV6-4 combines with J gene TRBJ2-1, with 8 bases identical to TRBD1. Germline assignment: CDR1 MRHNA and CDR2 SNTAGT. Germline trimming cut 0 bases from V and 7 bases from J; bases unmatched to any gene: 2. CDR3 size: 14 residues. CDR3: CASSDSQGANEQFF. For the CDR3, the DNA is TGTGCCAGCAGTGACTCGCAGGGGGCAAATGAGCAGTTCTTC.

J is TRBJ2-2 and V is TRBV27; the match to TRBD1 covers 10 bases. This CDR3 comprises 16 residues. Germline V gene sequence: CDR1 MNHEY, CDR2 SMNVEV (reference sequence). J gave up 6 bases and V 3 bases, and 7 bases lay outside the gene matches. CDR3 DNA: TGTGCCAGCAGTTTGCAGACAGGGGGCGGACCCGGGGAGCTGTTTTTT. The encoded protein is CASSLQTGGGPGELFF.

The chain couples TRBV5-4 to TRBJ2-2, with TRBD1 as a possible D gene (5 bases). CDR3 length: 16 amino acids. V was clipped by 0 bases and J by 0 bases, with 9 bases between them. Germline V gene data show CDR1 as SGHNT and CDR2 as YYREEE (reference sequence). The CDR3 bases are TGTGCCAGCAGCTTGGATTCCAGGGCGAACACCGGGGAGCTGTTTTTT. It is translated as CASSLDSRANTGELFF.

This sequence joins TRBV5-1 and TRBJ2-1, with 7 bases that match TRBD2. J was trimmed by 2 bases and V by 0 bases; bases with no gene match: 5. The length of the CDR3 is 16 residues. Per the germline V gene, CDR1 is SGHRS and CDR2 is YFSETQ. CDR3 DNA sequence: TGCGCCAGCAGCTTGGTGATAGCGGGTACCTACAATGAGCAGTTCTTC. Translating gives CASSLVIAGTYNEQFF.

In its sample, this clone was seen once. The chain links TRBV2 to TRBJ1-2; the D is unclear. Germline V lookup: CDR1 SNHLY, CDR2 FYNNEI. This CDR3 region has 13 residues. Trimming pared 4 bases from V and 8 bases from J, leaving 14 bases between. The CDR3 here is CASSANDSGGYTF. CDR3 DNA sequence: TGTGCCAGCAGTGCCAACGATTCGGGGGGCTACACCTTC.

The V call is TRBV30, the J call TRBJ1-4; TRBD1 matches 7 bases. Germline CDR1 is GTSNPN and CDR2 is SVGIG (reference sequence). This CDR3 is built from 15 residues. V shed 2 bases, J shed 6 bases, and the junction held 9 bases outside the gene matches. In DNA form, the CDR3 reads TGTGCCTGGAGTAAGGCGGGGACAGTCTATGAAAAACTGTTTTTT. It encodes CAWSKAGTVYEKLFF.

The chain carries TRBV25-1 and TRBJ2-3; 7 bases agree with TRBD2. V lost 1 base to trimming and J lost 3 bases; unmatched junction nucleotides: 4. Germline-derived CDR1 and CDR2 are MGHDK and SYGVNS. The CDR3 is made up of 15 amino acids. The CDR3 DNA is TGTGCCAGCAGTGAATGGGGAGGGACGACAGATACGCAGTATTTT. Amino acid sequence: CASSEWGGTTDTQYF.

The chain carries TRBV7-8 and TRBJ2-2; unclear D gene. Germline loops: CDR1 SGHVS, CDR2 FQNEAQ. The CDR3 is made up of 13 amino acids. Trimming took off 5 bases at V and 4 bases at J, with 8 bases between the two ends. CDR3 nucleotides: TGTGCCAGCAGCCACCTAGTCACCGGGGAGCTGTTTTTT. Protein product: CASSHLVTGELFF. The full variable domain, completed using reference TRBV7-8 and TRBJ2-2, is GAGVSQSPRYKVAKRGQDVALRCDPISGHVSLFWYQQALGQGPEFLTYFQNEAQLDKSGLPSDRFFAERPEGSVSTLKIQRTQQEDSAVYLCASSHLVTGELFFGEGSRLTVL.

This sequence joins TRBV11-3 and TRBJ2-3, with D unresolved. Germline V gene data show CDR1 as SGHNT and CDR2 as YENEEA. Trimming cost V 7 bases and J 6 bases, with 5 bases left between them. The CDR3 is 10 amino acids. The CDR3 DNA follows: TGTGCCAGCAACGGGGATACGCAGTATTTT. Protein product: CASNGDTQYF.

This clone has only one observation. The J gene is TRBJ2-7, the V gene TRBV30, with D maybe TRBD1 (6 bases). The length of the CDR3 is 12 residues. V was shortened by 1 base and J by 4 bases, with 8 bases between the two germline ends. Germline V lookup: CDR1 GTSNPN, CDR2 SVGIG (reference sequence). CDR3 DNA: TGTGCCTGGAGTGAACAGGGTTACGAGCAGTACTTC. This translates into CAWSEQGYEQYF.

A few counts support this clone. V gene TRBV30 combines with J gene TRBJ2-7, with a weak D call TRBD2 (6 bases). Germline-derived CDR1 and CDR2 are GTSNPN and SVGIG (reference sequence). The CDR3 consists of 14 residues. Trimming took 0 bases from V and 5 from J, leaving 14 bases between them. The CDR3 protein is CAWSVRRDSDEQYF. The CDR3 coding sequence is TGTGCCTGGAGTGTTAGGCGGGATTCCGACGAGCAGTACTTC. Complete variable domain (other parts from reference TRBV30 and TRBJ2-7): SQTIHQWPATLVQPVGSPLSLECTVEGTSNPNLYWYRQAAGRGLQLLFYSVGIGQISSEVPQNLSASRPQDRQFILSSKKLLLSDSGFYLCAWSVRRDSDEQYFGPGTRLTVT.

The CDR3 is CAWRGGTNEKLFF. In DNA form, the CDR3 reads TGTGCCTGGAGGGGGGGTACTAATGAAAAACTGTTTTTT. The chain recombines TRBV30 with TRBJ1-4, with D maybe TRBD1 (5 bases). This CDR3 spans 13 amino acids. The V gene lost 3 bases and the J gene lost 2 bases, with 7 bases spanning the gap. The germline V gene encodes CDR1 GTSNPN and CDR2 SVGIG (reference sequence).

This chain links TRBV6-5 with TRBJ2-5, with a tentative D call TRBD1 (5 bases). Trimming cost V 8 bases and J 4 bases, with 14 bases left between them. CDR1 and CDR2 from the germline V gene are MNHEY and SVGAGI. The CDR3 spans 13 residues. The CDR3 here is CASWWGPGETQYF. The CDR3 DNA is TGTGCCAGCTGGTGGGGCCCCGGAGAGACCCAGTACTTC.

This rearrangement joins TRBV7-9 to TRBJ1-2, with D hard to call. Germline V gene data show CDR1 as SEHNR and CDR2 as FQNEAQ (reference sequence). The length of the CDR3 is 12 residues. V dropped 5 bases and J dropped 8 bases, with 12 bases sitting between them. The CDR3 nucleotides are TGTGCCAGCAGCCATGCGATGGAGGGCTACACCTTC. Translating it yields CASSHAMEGYTF.

A remark on this clone: No DNA is shown, since the ends of the CDR3 on it are uncertain; the CDR3 is the one TCRdb lists. The chain is built from TRBV28 and TRBJ2-1; TRBD2, as called in the table, went unchecked against the DNA. CDR1 MDHEN and CDR2 SYDVKM come from the germline V gene. The CDR3 is 17 residues long, ends included. The chain's CDR3 is CASSLDPVVAGGIEVFF.

The chain has TRBV5-1 and TRBJ1-2, with TRBD1 matching 7 bases. The length of the CDR3 is 14 residues. From germline, CDR1 is SGHRS and CDR2 YFSETQ. J was trimmed by 8 bases and V by 4 bases; bases with no gene match: 11. The DNA of the CDR3 is TGCGCCAGCAGCCCTCGACAGGGATGGAGCGGCTACACCTTC. It yields the protein CASSPRQGWSGYTF.

The CDR3 DNA reads as TGTGCCAGCAGCTGGGTGACTAGCGGGGGGACAGATACGCAGTATTTT. Translation: CASSWVTSGGTDTQYF. V usage is TRBV7-9 and J usage is TRBJ2-3; 13 nucleotides line up with TRBD2. Unmatched junction bases numbered 4, after V lost 4 bases and J lost 3 bases. The germline V gene encodes CDR1 SEHNR and CDR2 FQNEAQ (reference sequence). This CDR3 contains 16 residues.